These T cell receptor beta chains were read from a single sample in a study of T cells in Graves' hyperthyroidism and ophthalmopathy. One entry per CDR3 protein, called by TCRdb with MiXCR from the multiplex PCR reads. The sample has 600,000 or so distinct CDR3 sequences, about half seen once. The material sequenced was peripheral blood or thyroid tissue (not recorded which). These receptors all come from a woman younger than 35 with Graves' hyperthyroidism. The CDR3 runs from the conserved cysteine through the conserved F or W. Fields, in order: CDR3 protein, CDR3 DNA, D gene, clone size, J gene, V gene. The D gene is left open where the match is weak. Size is omitted from some rows. Given values are once, few, many or a class for expanded clones.

CDR3aa: CASSYNEPGRSGNTIYF
CDR3nt: TGTGCCAGCAGTTACAACGAACCGGGACGCTCTGGAAACACCATATATTTT
d_gene: .
abundance: .
j_gene: TRBJ1-3
v_gene: TRBV6-5

CDR3aa: CASSFPSGGRRETQYF
CDR3nt: TGTGCCAGCAGTTTCCCCTCGGGGGGCAGACGGGAGACCCAGTACTTC
d_gene: .
abundance: .
j_gene: TRBJ2-5
v_gene: TRBV2

CDR3aa: CSDETGVSYGYTF
CDR3nt: TGCAGCGACGAAACAGGGGTCAGCTATGGCTACACCTTC
d_gene: TRBD1
abundance: .
j_gene: TRBJ1-2
v_gene: TRBV29-1

CDR3aa: CSATIRTGDYGYTF
CDR3nt: TGCAGTGCCACGATCAGGACAGGGGACTATGGCTACACCTTC
d_gene: TRBD1
abundance: few
j_gene: TRBJ1-2
v_gene: TRBV20-1

CDR3aa: CASSPEAGTNQPQHF
CDR3nt: TGTGCCAGTAGTCCAGAGGCAGGGACTAATCAGCCCCAGCATTTT
d_gene: .
abundance: few
j_gene: TRBJ1-5
v_gene: TRBV19

CDR3aa: CSFGQYGYTF
CDR3nt: TGCAGCTTCGGACAGTATGGCTACACCTTC
d_gene: .
abundance: .
j_gene: TRBJ1-2
v_gene: TRBV29-1

CDR3aa: CASSDNRGLTEAFF
CDR3nt: TGTGCCAGCAGTGACAATAGGGGGCTTACTGAAGCTTTCTTT
d_gene: TRBD1
abundance: .
j_gene: TRBJ1-1
v_gene: TRBV10-3

CDR3aa: CAISEARSGGYTF
CDR3nt: TGTGCCATCAGTGAGGCGAGGAGTGGAGGCTACACCTTC
d_gene: .
abundance: many
j_gene: TRBJ1-2
v_gene: TRBV10-3

CDR3aa: CATSRVRAEETQYF
CDR3nt: TGTGCCACCAGCAGAGTTAGGGCAGAGGAGACCCAGTACTTC
d_gene: .
abundance: .
j_gene: TRBJ2-5
v_gene: TRBV15

CDR3aa: CATSETGTGGGGYTF
CDR3nt: TGTGCCACCAGTGAAACCGGGACAGGAGGAGGTGGCTACACCTTC
d_gene: TRBD1
abundance: many
j_gene: TRBJ1-2
v_gene: TRBV24-1

CDR3aa: CAISRDRGEANVLTF
CDR3nt: TGTGCCATCAGCCGGGACAGGGGGGAGGCCAACGTCCTGACTTTC
d_gene: TRBD1
abundance: many
j_gene: TRBJ2-6
v_gene: TRBV10-3

CDR3aa: CASSYHGQGLVTEAFF
CDR3nt: TGTGCCAGCAGTTACCACGGACAGGGGTTGGTCACTGAAGCTTTCTTT
d_gene: TRBD1
abundance: .
j_gene: TRBJ1-1
v_gene: TRBV6-5

CDR3aa: CSARVTSGRIRSYEQYF
CDR3nt: TGCAGTGCTAGAGTGACTAGCGGGAGGATAAGATCCTACGAGCAGTACTTC
d_gene: TRBD2
abundance: .
j_gene: TRBJ2-7
v_gene: TRBV20-1

CDR3aa: CATLRLAGDGETQYF
CDR3nt: TGTGCCACTCTACGACTAGCGGGAGACGGGGAGACCCAGTACTTC
d_gene: TRBD2
abundance: .
j_gene: TRBJ2-5
v_gene: TRBV10-3

CDR3aa: CASSHGRDTYYEQYF
CDR3nt: TGTGCCAGCAGCCACGGACGGGATACTTACTACGAGCAGTACTTC
d_gene: .
abundance: .
j_gene: TRBJ2-7
v_gene: TRBV6-1

CDR3aa: CASSSGIVATNEKLFF
CDR3nt: TGTGCCAGCAGCTCCGGGATCGTTGCAACTAATGAAAAACTGTTTTTT
d_gene: .
abundance: .
j_gene: TRBJ1-4
v_gene: TRBV11-1

CDR3aa: CSATGTGGTGYTF
CDR3nt: TGCAGCGCTACCGGGACAGGAGGGACTGGCTACACCTTC
d_gene: TRBD1
abundance: .
j_gene: TRBJ1-2
v_gene: TRBV29-1

CDR3aa: CASSEGVRQETQYF
CDR3nt: TGCGCCAGCAGTGAGGGGGTCAGACAAGAGACCCAGTACTTC
d_gene: .
abundance: few
j_gene: TRBJ2-5
v_gene: TRBV10-2

CDR3aa: CAIKRRGLSHSYGYTF
CDR3nt: TGTGCCATCAAGAGGAGGGGACTATCCCATTCTTATGGCTACACCTTC
d_gene: .
abundance: .
j_gene: TRBJ1-2
v_gene: TRBV10-3

CDR3aa: CASSFRTVSYYGYTF
CDR3nt: TGTGCCAGCAGCTTCAGGACAGTCTCTTACTATGGCTACACCTTC
d_gene: .
abundance: many
j_gene: TRBJ1-2
v_gene: TRBV7-2

CDR3aa: CASSQGAVNTEAFF
CDR3nt: TGTGCCAGCAGCCAGGGGGCGGTGAACACTGAAGCTTTCTTT
d_gene: TRBD1
abundance: .
j_gene: TRBJ1-1
v_gene: TRBV6-1

CDR3aa: CAISARGGSPLHF
CDR3nt: TGTGCCATCAGTGCGAGGGGGGGTTCACCCCTCCACTTT
d_gene: .
abundance: .
j_gene: TRBJ1-6
v_gene: TRBV10-3

CDR3aa: CASEGQDGYTF
CDR3nt: TGCGCCAGCGAGGGACAGGACGGCTACACCTTC
d_gene: TRBD1
abundance: .
j_gene: TRBJ1-2
v_gene: TRBV10-2

CDR3aa: CASSQVLRVSYGYTF
CDR3nt: TGTGCCAGCAGCCAAGTCCTCAGGGTTAGCTATGGCTACACCTTC
d_gene: .
abundance: few
j_gene: TRBJ1-2
v_gene: TRBV4-2

CDR3aa: CASSPSGGNPPQPQHF
CDR3nt: TGTGCCAGCAGCCCGAGTGGGGGGAACCCCCCTCAGCCCCAGCATTTT
d_gene: .
abundance: few
j_gene: TRBJ1-5
v_gene: TRBV7-9